This TCR beta chain was found in a study of sequential checkpoint blockade in melanoma. The repertoire was sequenced with immunoSEQ multiplex PCR; TCRdb's copy has only in-frame clones and lacks some. There are under 50,000 clones in the sample; approximately 91% occur only once, and 9.5% to 15% lies in the top ten. Treatment reported: randomized to nivolumab then ipilimumab (arm A) or the reverse (arm B). No patient had prior DNA-damaging chemotherapy. Sorted cells were live CD3+CD8+, lacking CD19 and CD56, from PBMCs. Germline V gene lookup returns CDR1 SGHDT and CDR2 YYEEEE. The V end was cut by 5 bases, the J end by 5 bases, with 19 bases between. CDR3 length equals 15 residues.

The receptor comes from a human donor with melanoma. The sequencing here drew on CD8+ T cells sorted from blood (inferred from file names), taken from a patient given nivolumab and ipilimumab in sequence. J is TRBJ1-1 and V is TRBV5-6, with D perhaps matching TRBD1 (5 bases). CDR3 residues: CASRHQGAPWTEAFF. In DNA form, the CDR3 reads TGTGCCAGCAGACACCAGGGTGCACCTTGGACTGAAGCTTTCTTT.